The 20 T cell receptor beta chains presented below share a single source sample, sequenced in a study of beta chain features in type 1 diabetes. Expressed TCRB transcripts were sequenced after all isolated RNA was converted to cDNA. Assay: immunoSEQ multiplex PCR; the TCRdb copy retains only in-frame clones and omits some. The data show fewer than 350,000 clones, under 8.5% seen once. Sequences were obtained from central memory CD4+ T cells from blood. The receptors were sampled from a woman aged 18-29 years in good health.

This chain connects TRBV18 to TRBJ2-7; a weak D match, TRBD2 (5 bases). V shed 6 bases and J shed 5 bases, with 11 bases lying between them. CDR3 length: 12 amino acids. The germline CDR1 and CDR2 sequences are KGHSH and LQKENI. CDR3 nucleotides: TGTGCCAGCTCCCGCGGGCGGAACGAGCAGTACGTC. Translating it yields CASSRGRNEQYV.

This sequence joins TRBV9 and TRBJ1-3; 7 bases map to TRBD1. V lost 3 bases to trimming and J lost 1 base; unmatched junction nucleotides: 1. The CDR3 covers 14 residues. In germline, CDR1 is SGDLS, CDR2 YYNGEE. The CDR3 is CASSATGSGNTIYF. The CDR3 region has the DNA TGTGCCAGCAGCGCGACAGGGTCTGGAAACACCATATATTTT.

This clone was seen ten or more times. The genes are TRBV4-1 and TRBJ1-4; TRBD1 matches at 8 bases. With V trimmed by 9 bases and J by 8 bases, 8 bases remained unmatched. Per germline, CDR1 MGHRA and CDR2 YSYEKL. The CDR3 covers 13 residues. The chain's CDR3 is CASTTGVLEKLFF. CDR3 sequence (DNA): TGCGCCAGTACGACAGGGGTTTTGGAAAAACTGTTTTTT.

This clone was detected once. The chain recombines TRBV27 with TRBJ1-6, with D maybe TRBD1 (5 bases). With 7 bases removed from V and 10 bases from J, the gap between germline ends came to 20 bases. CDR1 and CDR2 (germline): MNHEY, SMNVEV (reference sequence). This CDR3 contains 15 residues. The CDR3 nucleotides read TGTGCCAGCACCTTAGGGACCTTCCAGGCCTCACCCCTCCACTTT. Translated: CASTLGTFQASPLHF.

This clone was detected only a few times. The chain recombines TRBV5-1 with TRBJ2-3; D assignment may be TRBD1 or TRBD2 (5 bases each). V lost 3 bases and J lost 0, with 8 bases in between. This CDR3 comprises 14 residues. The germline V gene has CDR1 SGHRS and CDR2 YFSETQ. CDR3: CASSYRDSTDTQYF. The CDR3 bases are TGCGCCAGCAGCTACCGGGACAGCACAGATACGCAGTATTTT.

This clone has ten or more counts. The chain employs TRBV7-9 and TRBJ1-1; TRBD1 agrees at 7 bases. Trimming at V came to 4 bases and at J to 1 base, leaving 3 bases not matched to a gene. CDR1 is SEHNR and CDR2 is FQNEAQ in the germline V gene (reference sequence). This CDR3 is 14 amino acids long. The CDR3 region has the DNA TGTGCCAGCAGCTCTTACAGGGGGAACACTGAAGCTTTCTTT. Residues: CASSSYRGNTEAFF.

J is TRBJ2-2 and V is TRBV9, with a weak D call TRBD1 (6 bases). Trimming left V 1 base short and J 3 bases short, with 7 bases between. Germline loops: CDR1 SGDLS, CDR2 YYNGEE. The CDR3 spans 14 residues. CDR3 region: CASSVQGYTGELFF. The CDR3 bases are TGTGCCAGCAGCGTACAGGGGTACACCGGGGAGCTGTTTTTT.

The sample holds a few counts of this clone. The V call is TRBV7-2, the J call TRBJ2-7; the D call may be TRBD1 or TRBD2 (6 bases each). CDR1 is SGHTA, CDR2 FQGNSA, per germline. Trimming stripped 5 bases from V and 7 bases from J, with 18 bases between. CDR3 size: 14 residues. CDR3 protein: CASSPRGPLGEQYF. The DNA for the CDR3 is TGTGCCAGCAGCCCACGGGGGCCACTGGGGGAGCAGTACTTC.

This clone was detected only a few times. This CDR3 reads CASSLIDPRAGDYNEQFF. The DNA for the CDR3 is TGTGCCAGCAGCTTAATCGACCCGCGCGCTGGGGATTACAATGAGCAGTTCTTC. The J gene is TRBJ2-1, the V gene TRBV7-6; unclear D gene. The germline V and J ends were trimmed by 2 bases and 4 bases, with 21 bases remaining between them. The CDR3 is 18 amino acids. CDR1 is SGHVS and CDR2 is FNYEAQ in the germline V gene.

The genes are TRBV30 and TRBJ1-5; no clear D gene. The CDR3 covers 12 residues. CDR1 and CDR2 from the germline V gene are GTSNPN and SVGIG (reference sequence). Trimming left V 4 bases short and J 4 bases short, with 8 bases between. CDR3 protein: CAWNGGNQPQHF. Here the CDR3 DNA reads TGTGCCTGGAATGGAGGAAATCAGCCCCAGCATTTT.

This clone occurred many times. CDR3 DNA: TGTGCCAGCAGCTTGCAGGGGGCAGACCAGCCCCAGCATTTT. It codes for CASSLQGADQPQHF. The chain combines TRBV5-4 with TRBJ1-5, with 8 bases fitting TRBD1. Trimming removed 1 base from V and 7 bases from J; junction bases left unmatched: 4. The germline V gene has CDR1 SGHNT and CDR2 YYREEE (reference sequence). The CDR3 consists of 14 residues.

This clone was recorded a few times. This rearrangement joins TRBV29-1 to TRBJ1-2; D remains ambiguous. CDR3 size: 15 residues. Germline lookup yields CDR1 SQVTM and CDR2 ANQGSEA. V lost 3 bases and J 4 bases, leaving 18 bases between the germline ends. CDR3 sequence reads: CSVEPRPMRTYGYTF. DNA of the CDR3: TGCAGCGTTGAGCCCAGGCCTATGAGGACCTATGGCTACACCTTC.

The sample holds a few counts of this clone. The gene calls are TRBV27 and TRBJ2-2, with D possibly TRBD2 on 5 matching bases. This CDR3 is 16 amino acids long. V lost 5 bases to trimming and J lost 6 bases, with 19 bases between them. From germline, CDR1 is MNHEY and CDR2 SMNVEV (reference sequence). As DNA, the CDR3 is TGTGCCAGCAGTCACGGACTCGGGAAAGACGCCGGGGAGCTGTTTTTT. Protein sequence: CASSHGLGKDAGELFF.

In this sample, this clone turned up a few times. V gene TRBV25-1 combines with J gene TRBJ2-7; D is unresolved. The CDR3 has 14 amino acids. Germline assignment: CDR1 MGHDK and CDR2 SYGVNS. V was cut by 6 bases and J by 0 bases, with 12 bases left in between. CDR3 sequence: CASRVVLFSYEQYF. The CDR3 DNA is TGTGCCAGCAGAGTCGTTCTCTTCTCCTACGAGCAGTACTTC.

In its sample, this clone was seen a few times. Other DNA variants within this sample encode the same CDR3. CDR3 loop: CASSPYTGELFF. The CDR3 DNA follows: TGTGCCAGCAGCCCATATACCGGGGAGCTGTTTTTT. The rearrangement joins TRBV19 to TRBJ2-2; no clear D gene. Germline CDR1 reads LNHDA; CDR2 reads SQIVND (reference sequence). Deletions cut 9 bases from V and 5 bases from J, with 10 bases between. This CDR3 region has 12 residues.

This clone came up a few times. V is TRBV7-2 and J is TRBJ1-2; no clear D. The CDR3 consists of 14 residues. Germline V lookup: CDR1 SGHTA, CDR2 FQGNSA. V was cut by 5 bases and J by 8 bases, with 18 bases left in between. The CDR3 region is CASSRGVGGLGYTF. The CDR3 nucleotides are TGTGCCAGCAGCCGTGGGGTCGGTGGTCTAGGCTACACCTTC.

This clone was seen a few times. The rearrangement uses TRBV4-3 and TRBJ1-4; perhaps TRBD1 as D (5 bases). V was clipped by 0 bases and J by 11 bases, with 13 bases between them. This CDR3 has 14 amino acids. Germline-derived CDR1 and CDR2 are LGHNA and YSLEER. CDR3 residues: CASSQDVRAGKLFF. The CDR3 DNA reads TGCGCCAGCAGCCAAGATGTCAGGGCAGGGAAACTGTTTTTT.

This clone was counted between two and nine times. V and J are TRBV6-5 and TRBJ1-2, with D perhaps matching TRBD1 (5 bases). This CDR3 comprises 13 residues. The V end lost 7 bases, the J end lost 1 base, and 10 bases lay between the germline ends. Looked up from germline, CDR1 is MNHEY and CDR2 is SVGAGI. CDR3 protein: CASNRQLNYGYTF. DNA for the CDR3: TGTGCCAGCAACAGACAGCTTAACTATGGCTACACCTTC.

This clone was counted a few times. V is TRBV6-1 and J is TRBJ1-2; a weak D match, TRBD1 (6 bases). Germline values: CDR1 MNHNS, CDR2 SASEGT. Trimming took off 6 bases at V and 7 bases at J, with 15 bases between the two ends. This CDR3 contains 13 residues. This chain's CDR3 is CASRDTGLSGYTF. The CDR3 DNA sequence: TGTGCCAGCAGGGATACAGGGCTTAGTGGCTACACCTTC.

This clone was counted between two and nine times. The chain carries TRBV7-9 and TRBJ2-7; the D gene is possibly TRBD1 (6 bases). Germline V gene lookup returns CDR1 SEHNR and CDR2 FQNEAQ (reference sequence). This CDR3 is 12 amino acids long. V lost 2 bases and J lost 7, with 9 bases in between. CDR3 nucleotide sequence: TGTGCCAGCAGCTTATGGGGGCGAGAGCAGTACGTC. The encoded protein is CASSLWGREQYV.